The next 20 T cell receptor beta chains were all read from a single sample in a study of T cells after yellow fever vaccination. Using its own MiXCR run on the 5' RACE reads, TCRdb lists one record per CDR3 protein. This table holds 500,000 to 650,000 distinct CDR3 sequences, roughly 13% found once. The source was PBMCs, collected on the day of the yellow fever booster vaccination. These receptors originate from a man aged 25-45 years who received the YFV17D yellow fever vaccine.

This clonotype has more than one count but fewer than ten. V gene TRBV7-9 combines with J gene TRBJ2-7, with TRBD2 matching over 8 bases. After removal of 0 bases from V and 2 bases from J, the junction contained 9 bases not matched to a gene. The CDR3 totals 17 residues. Germline V lookup: CDR1 SEHNR, CDR2 FQNEAQ (reference sequence). The CDR3 DNA follows: TGTGCCAGCAGCTTAGCGTATCTTAGCGGGACCCCCTACGAGCAGTACTTC. Translation: CASSLAYLSGTPYEQYF.

There are a few counts of this clonotype. This rearrangement joins TRBV5-1 to TRBJ2-3; a possible D gene is TRBD2 (5 bases). Trimming pared 0 bases from V and 3 bases from J, leaving 14 bases between. The CDR3 is 16 residues long. Germline CDR1 is SGHRS and CDR2 is YFSETQ. The CDR3 nucleotides read TGCGCCAGCAGCTTGGCCGTCACTAGGGAGACAGATACGCAGTATTTT. It encodes CASSLAVTRETDTQYF.

This clonotype is a singleton in its sample. Written as DNA, the CDR3 is TGTGCCAGCAGTCGGTCACAGAGCAATCAGCCCCAGCATTTT. The encoded protein is CASSRSQSNQPQHF. The V call is TRBV6-2 or TRBV6-3, the J call TRBJ1-5; no definite D call. The germline CDR1 and CDR2 sequences are MNHEY and SVGEGT. CDR3 length: 14 amino acids. V lost 5 bases and J lost 1, with 9 bases in between.

This clonotype showed up just a few times. J is TRBJ2-1 and V is TRBV10-3; 7 bases agree with TRBD1. Per the germline V gene, CDR1 is ENHRY and CDR2 is SYGVKD. Unmatched junction bases numbered 2, after V lost 3 bases and J lost 3 bases. This CDR3 region has 14 residues. The CDR3 region is CAISEAGGYNEQFF. CDR3 nucleotide sequence: TGTGCCATCAGTGAAGCAGGGGGCTACAATGAGCAGTTCTTC.

Many counts were recorded for this clonotype. The genes are TRBV5-1 and TRBJ1-6, with 10 bases aligning to TRBD1. Trimming cost V 3 bases and J 7 bases; bases outside gene matches: 1. The CDR3 loop spans 14 amino acids. Looked up from germline, CDR1 is SGHRS and CDR2 is YFSETQ. The CDR3 loop is CASSSGQGNSPLHF. As DNA, the CDR3 is TGCGCCAGCAGCTCGGGACAGGGGAATTCACCCCTCCACTTT.

The rearrangement joins TRBV29-1 to TRBJ1-5; TRBD1 aligns across 9 bases. J lost 1 base, V lost 5 bases, and 12 bases had no gene match. The CDR3 runs to 17 residues. Germline loops: CDR1 SQVTM, CDR2 ANQGSEA. The CDR3 reads CSVPLRDRENSNQPQHF. CDR3 nucleotides: TGCAGCGTTCCCCTCCGGGACAGGGAGAACAGCAATCAGCCCCAGCATTTT.

The chain carries TRBV20-1 and TRBJ2-7; 8 nucleotides align to TRBD2. Trimming at V came to 4 bases and at J to 5 bases, leaving 7 bases not matched to a gene. The CDR3 length is 13 residues. Germline CDR1 is DFQATT and CDR2 is SNEGSKA (reference sequence). Here the CDR3 DNA reads TGCAGTGCTATGAGCGGGAGTAGGGACGAGCAGTACTTC. Its translation is CSAMSGSRDEQYF.

The chain is built from TRBV20-1 and TRBJ2-7; possible D gene TRBD1, 6 bases. This CDR3 is 13 amino acids long. Germline CDR1 DFQATT, CDR2 SNEGSKA (reference sequence). V dropped 6 bases and J dropped 0 bases, with 12 bases sitting between them. DNA for the CDR3: TGCAGTGCCAATGACAGGAACTCCTACGAGCAGTACTTC. Its translation is CSANDRNSYEQYF.

This clonotype was seen many times. The chain links TRBV10-3 to TRBJ1-1; no clear D gene. V lost 6 bases, J lost 1 base, and 9 bases lay in between. This CDR3 is 13 amino acids long. Germline CDR1 ENHRY, CDR2 SYGVKD. The CDR3, as DNA: TGTGCCATCAGATTGGACGGGAACACTGAAGCTTTCTTT. Protein product: CAIRLDGNTEAFF.

Ten or more counts support this clonotype. The rearrangement links TRBV20-1 to TRBJ1-2, with 8 nucleotides matching TRBD1. V dropped 6 bases and J dropped 8; count of bases not matched to a gene: 8. The CDR3 has 12 amino acids. Germline-derived CDR1 and CDR2 are DFQATT and SNEGSKA (reference sequence). CDR3: CSAKDRDIGYTF. DNA of the CDR3: TGCAGTGCCAAGGACAGGGATATAGGCTACACCTTC.

This clonotype has more than one count but fewer than ten. The chain joins TRBV6-1 to TRBJ1-4; no definite D call. Per germline, CDR1 MNHNS and CDR2 SASEGT. This CDR3 has 13 residues. Trimming cost V 8 bases and J 3 bases, with 10 bases left between them. As DNA, the CDR3 is TGTGCCAGCTATAGGCAGGCTAATGAAAAACTGTTTTTT. Protein product: CASYRQANEKLFF.

The sample holds a few counts of this clonotype. This sequence joins TRBV9 and TRBJ2-1, with D maybe TRBD2 (7 bases). The V end lost 0 bases, the J end lost 0 bases, and 13 bases lay between the germline ends. Germline loops: CDR1 SGDLS, CDR2 YYNGEE. The CDR3 covers 17 residues. Here the CDR3 DNA reads TGTGCCAGCAGCGTAGGGGGGGGGGCAGGCTCCTACAATGAGCAGTTCTTC. Its protein is CASSVGGGAGSYNEQFF.

This clonotype has at least ten counts. The chain combines TRBV5-6 with TRBJ1-1; TRBD1 matches at 8 bases. This CDR3 comprises 16 residues. With V trimmed by 0 bases and J by 0 bases, 4 bases remained unmatched. Per the germline V gene, CDR1 is SGHDT and CDR2 is YYEEEE. The CDR3, as DNA: TGTGCCAGCAGCTTGGAACAGGGGGTGGTGAACACTGAAGCTTTCTTT. It codes for CASSLEQGVVNTEAFF.

There are a few counts of this clonotype. The genes are TRBV5-1 and TRBJ2-1; 9 positions match TRBD1. V shed 5 bases, J shed 1 base, and the junction held 7 bases outside the gene matches. There are 16 residues in the CDR3. Germline CDR1 reads SGHRS; CDR2 reads YFSETQ. The CDR3 DNA reads TGCGCCAGCAGTCTTGGTGGGACAGGGTCCTACAATGAGCAGTTCTTC. Translating gives CASSLGGTGSYNEQFF.

This clonotype was counted a few times. This CDR3 is CASSLGTSGSLTGELFF. The CDR3 nucleotides read TGTGCCAGCAGCCTAGGGACTAGCGGGAGTCTCACCGGGGAGCTGTTTTTT. This chain joins TRBV5-4 and TRBJ2-2; TRBD2 agrees at 14 bases. CDR3 length equals 17 residues. The germline V gene has CDR1 SGHNT and CDR2 YYREEE (reference sequence). Trimming at V came to 4 bases and at J to 4 bases, leaving 6 bases not matched to a gene.

This clonotype appeared a few times. The chain is built from TRBV6-1 and TRBJ2-7; no reliable D call. The CDR3 is made up of 13 amino acids. Germline assignment: CDR1 MNHNS and CDR2 SASEGT. Trimming shortened V by 6 bases and J by 0 bases, and 9 bases separated the two germline ends. The CDR3 DNA reads as TGTGCCAGCAGGATGGGAAGCTCCTACGAGCAGTACTTC. It encodes CASRMGSSYEQYF.

This clonotype has only a few counts. The CDR3 loop reads CASSAAQKVDTIYF. Written as DNA, the CDR3 is TGTGCCAGCAGTGCAGCCCAAAAAGTAGACACCATATATTTT. The genes are TRBV12-3 or TRBV12-4 and TRBJ1-3; D unresolved. This CDR3 comprises 14 residues. V dropped 5 bases and J dropped 8 bases, with 16 bases sitting between them.

This clonotype was recorded a few times. This chain joins TRBV10-3 and TRBJ2-1; D is possibly TRBD1 (6 bases). CDR1 ENHRY and CDR2 SYGVKD come from the germline V gene. The CDR3 extends over 14 amino acids. The V and J ends lost 9 bases and 5 bases respectively, with 17 bases between them. DNA for the CDR3: TGTGCCATAAGGCCGGGACAAGGGGACAATGAGCAGTTCTTC. It encodes CAIRPGQGDNEQFF.

The gene calls are TRBV12-3 or TRBV12-4 and TRBJ2-2; D uncertain. V shed 4 bases and J shed 1 base, with 7 bases lying between them. The CDR3 covers 14 residues. CDR3 residues: CASSSDGNTGELFF. CDR3 nucleotide sequence: TGTGCCAGCAGTTCGGACGGGAACACCGGGGAGCTGTTTTTT.

This clonotype came up a few times. V gene TRBV6-1 combines with J gene TRBJ2-5; 8 nucleotides line up with TRBD1. CDR3 length: 13 residues. Germline loops: CDR1 MNHNS, CDR2 SASEGT. The junction had 1 base not matched to a gene; V was cut back by 6 bases and J by 1 base. This chain's CDR3 is CASRQGVQETQYF. CDR3 in DNA: TGTGCCAGCAGACAGGGGGTCCAAGAGACCCAGTACTTC.